Listed here are 15 T cell receptor beta chains from one sample, sequenced in a study of blood T cells in healthy people across ages. The second PCR ran roughly 7 to 11 cycles with a sample-barcoded 5' primer and J-beta primers. MiXCR, run by TCRdb on the 5' RACE reads, gives a single entry per CDR3 protein. The table shows about 720,000 distinct CDR3 sequences, with around a quarter occurring only once. The data were also submitted as part of a second study, on T cells of mothers and their children.

The sample taken for sequencing was blood. These receptors were taken from a boy younger than 18 in good health.

This clonotype has only a few counts. This chain connects TRBV2 to TRBJ2-5; D is unclear. Trimming shortened V by 5 bases and J by 1 base, and 8 bases separated the two germline ends. Germline assignment: CDR1 SNHLY and CDR2 FYNNEI. The CDR3 spans 13 residues. CDR3 nucleotide sequence: TGTGCCAGCAGTCCGTGGTCCCAAGAGACCCAGTACTTC. Its protein product is CASSPWSQETQYF. Variable domain in full (rest from reference TRBV2 and TRBJ2-5): EPEVTQTPSHQVTQMGQEVILRCVPISNHLYFYWYRQILGQKVEFLVSFYNNEISEKSEIFDDQFSVERPDGSNFTLKIRSTKLEDSAMYFCASSPWSQETQYFGPGTRLLVL.

This clonotype was observed a few times. The chain links TRBV6-5 to TRBJ2-2; D is unclear. Germline values: CDR1 MNHEY, CDR2 SVGAGI. The V and J ends lost 8 bases and 12 bases respectively, with 13 bases between them. The CDR3 covers 11 residues. The CDR3: CASGRGSKLFF. The CDR3, as DNA: TGTGCCAGCGGGCGCGGTAGCAAGCTGTTTTTT.

The chain combines TRBV4-1 with TRBJ2-5; 7 positions match TRBD2. TRBJ2-7 matches the DNA end more closely, so the J call is doubtful. This CDR3 comprises 17 residues. The germline CDR1 and CDR2 sequences are MGHRA and YSYEKL. The CDR3 reads CASSQDVSGGPLYEQYF. CDR3 coding DNA: TGCGCCAGCAGCCAAGATGTTTCGGGAGGCCCCCTCTACGAGCAGTACTTC.

In its sample, this clonotype was seen a few times. The chain carries TRBV6-6 and TRBJ2-5; D call uncertain. Germline V gene data show CDR1 as MNHNY and CDR2 as SVGAGI (reference sequence). This CDR3 spans 15 amino acids. Trimming stripped 5 bases from V and 3 bases from J, with 16 bases between. CDR3 in DNA: TGTGCCAGCAGTAGTCCTGAGGCCCCCAAAGAGACCCAGTACTTC. It translates to CASSSPEAPKETQYF.

The chain employs TRBV29-1 and TRBJ2-3; no definite D call. CDR3 size: 12 residues. Germline loops: CDR1 SQVTM, CDR2 ANQGSEA. Trimming took off 5 bases at V and 4 bases at J, with 10 bases between the two ends. The CDR3 reads CSVPFSPDTQYF. The CDR3 nucleotides are TGCAGCGTTCCCTTTAGCCCAGATACGCAGTATTTT.

The V call is TRBV15, the J call TRBJ2-3; 11 nucleotides line up with TRBD2. This CDR3 comprises 17 residues. Trimming at V came to 2 bases and at J to 2 bases, leaving 6 bases not matched to a gene. The germline V gene encodes CDR1 LNHNV and CDR2 YYDKDF (reference sequence). CDR3 amino acids: CATSRHKLAGVTDTQYF. The CDR3 DNA is TGTGCCACCAGCAGACATAAACTAGCGGGGGTCACAGATACGCAGTATTTT.

This chain connects TRBV10-3 to TRBJ2-7; D ambiguous. The J call may be in error: the DNA end matches TRBJ2-5 better. Germline CDR1 is ENHRY and CDR2 is SYGVKD. The CDR3 runs 13 residues. CDR3 loop: CAISGNYQETQYF. DNA of the CDR3: TGTGCCATCAGTGGAAACTACCAAGAGACCCAGTACTTC.

The chain has TRBV5-1 and TRBJ2-7; no firm D call. The better agreement between TRBJ2-1 and the DNA end casts doubt on the J call. This CDR3 has 14 residues. Germline V lookup: CDR1 SGHRS, CDR2 YFSETQ. CDR3 DNA sequence: TGCGCCAGCAGCTTGGAAAGATTATACAATGAGCAGTTCTTC. It encodes CASSLERLYNEQFF.

The chain employs TRBV10-3 and TRBJ2-5, with D perhaps TRBD1 (7 bases). The CDR3 loop spans 15 amino acids. V gave up 7 bases and J gave up 2 bases, with 17 bases separating them. Germline-derived CDR1 and CDR2 are ENHRY and SYGVKD. The CDR3 sequence: CAINDRGTAQETQYF. CDR3 nucleotides: TGTGCCATCAATGACCGGGGGACAGCTCAAGAGACCCAGTACTTC.

This clonotype has more than one count but fewer than ten. The chain couples TRBV28 to TRBJ2-4; D uncertain. V lost 8 bases, J lost 2 bases, and 10 bases lay in between. The CDR3 runs 13 residues. The germline V gene has CDR1 MDHEN and CDR2 SYDVKM. Here the CDR3 reads CASSDGTKNIQYF. The DNA for the CDR3 is TGTGCCAGCTCGGACGGAACCAAAAACATTCAGTACTTC.

V is TRBV25-1 and J is TRBJ2-1; D not resolved. The CDR3 contains 13 residues. Germline CDR1 MGHDK, CDR2 SYGVNS. Trimming removed 4 bases at V and 9 bases at J, with 13 bases between. The CDR3 nucleotides are TGTGCCAGCAGTGTTCCTAAAGAGTCTGAGCAGTTCTTC. It codes for CASSVPKESEQFF.

This rearrangement joins TRBV24-1 to TRBJ2-5, with D possibly being TRBD1 or TRBD2 (5 bases each). There are 15 residues in the CDR3. Trimming took off 0 bases at V and 1 base at J, with 8 bases between the two ends. Germline V gene data show CDR1 as KGHDR and CDR2 as SFDVKD. The CDR3 loop is CATSDLWGTQETQYF. Written as DNA, the CDR3 is TGTGCCACCAGTGATTTGTGGGGGACCCAAGAGACCCAGTACTTC.

CDR3 residues: CASSSGRIGNTGELFF. Here the CDR3 DNA reads TGTGCCAGCAGCTCAGGGAGGATCGGTAACACCGGGGAGCTGTTTTTT. The V gene is TRBV7-2, the J gene TRBJ2-2; D is possibly TRBD2 (6 bases). Trimming left V 4 bases short and J 2 bases short, with 14 bases between. The CDR3 extends over 16 amino acids. The germline V gene has CDR1 SGHTA and CDR2 FQGNSA.

The chain combines TRBV12-3 or TRBV12-4 with TRBJ2-3; the D is unclear. V was shortened by 7 bases and J by 3 bases, with 11 bases between the two germline ends. The CDR3 sequence is 13 residues long. As DNA, the CDR3 is TGTGCCAGCACCCTCTCACCGACAGATACGCAGTATTTT. It encodes CASTLSPTDTQYF.

The chain's CDR3 is CATSRVVPETQYF. The CDR3 DNA sequence: TGTGCCACCAGCCGGGTGGTTCCGGAGACCCAGTACTTC. The rearrangement links TRBV15 to TRBJ2-5; D is unresolved. The ends were cut back, 5 bases at V and 5 bases at J, with 12 bases in the middle. Germline lookup yields CDR1 LNHNV and CDR2 YYDKDF (reference sequence). The CDR3 runs to 13 residues. The whole variable domain, remainder taken from reference TRBV15 and TRBJ2-5, is DAMVIQNPRYQVTQFGKPVTLSCSQTLNHNVMYWYQQKSSQAPKLLFHYYDKDFNNEADTPDNFQSRRPNTSFCFLDIRSPGLGDTAMYLCATSRVVPETQYFGPGTRLLVL.